Only a few counts were recorded for the clone carrying this T cell receptor beta chain. The data were taken from a study of T cells after yellow fever vaccination. Deletions cut 6 bases from V and 5 bases from J, with 13 bases between. The CDR3 is 13 amino acids. Using its own MiXCR run on the 5' RACE reads, TCRdb lists one record per CDR3 protein. The repertoire consists of some 200,000 distinct CDR3 sequences, with around 3.1% occurring once and the leading ten covering around 3%. Sequenced here: CD4+ T cells sorted from PBMCs, sampled 10 days after the yellow fever booster vaccination. V and J are TRBV12-3 or TRBV12-4 and TRBJ1-1; no firm D call. The TCR comes from a young man who received the YFV17D yellow fever vaccine. The CDR3 spells CASSPVLRTEAFF. As DNA, the CDR3 is TGTGCCAGCAGCCCGGTCCTTAGGACTGAAGCTTTCTTT.